This TCR beta chain was identified during a study of metastatic and nonmetastatic thyroid tumors. Across the whole study: Repertoires from malignant and benign thyroid patients were compared across blood and tumor or nodule tissue.

Patients underwent thyroid surgery, and none had received any treatment before it. Original processing methods: A classifier for distant metastasis in papillary thyroid cancer was constructed using CDR3 differences observed across clinicopathological groups. TCRdb re-clonotyped the PCR reads through MiXCR. These V and J calls derive from TCRdb rather than the authors' analysis. The sample includes about 40,000 clones, about 13% seen only once; the top ten take 9.5%. This clone has at least ten counts. Germline V CDR1 and CDR2: SGHNT, YENEEA. The CDR3 contains 13 residues. The V and J ends lost 3 bases and 3 bases, in that order; junction bases with no gene match: 1.

The gene calls are TRBV11-3 and TRBJ2-5, with 7 bases matching TRBD1. The receptor's source is a female donor with papillary thyroid cancer or a benign thyroid nodule (not recorded which). Some clones in this sample may be carry-over from other donors' samples. Material for sequencing was blood. CDR3 amino acids: CASSLGTEETQYF. CDR3 nucleotide sequence: TGTGCCAGCAGCTTGGGGACAGAAGAGACCCAGTACTTC.